The 6 T cell receptor beta chains below come from one sample, sequenced in a study of radiotherapy plus CTLA-4 blockade in lung cancer. Sequencing was performed with immunoSEQ multiplex PCR; in TCRdb, only in-frame clones are kept and a portion is missing. Of some 66,000 clones in the sample, around 86% were seen once. The material sequenced was peripheral blood, taken from a patient treated with radiotherapy plus ipilimumab. The receptors were sampled from a human donor with non-small cell lung cancer who had a partial response to radiotherapy plus ipilimumab.

V and J are TRBV9 and TRBJ2-7, with D unclear. CDR1 and CDR2 (germline): SGDLS, YYNGEE. V dropped 3 bases and J dropped 6 bases, with 13 bases sitting between them. The CDR3 runs to 13 residues. The CDR3 DNA reads TGTGCCAGCAGCGCCCACCCGTCCGGCGAGCAGTACTTC. It translates to CASSAHPSGEQYF.

This clone has a single count. J is TRBJ1-2 and V is TRBV5-1; D might be TRBD1 (5 bases). V gave up 3 bases and J gave up 6 bases, with 12 bases separating them. Looked up from germline, CDR1 is SGHRS and CDR2 is YFSETQ. This CDR3 is 13 amino acids long. The CDR3 protein is CASSYLGANGYTF. CDR3 bases: TGCGCCAGCAGCTACCTAGGGGCCAATGGCTACACCTTC.

This clone turned up a few times. The chain is built from TRBV2 and TRBJ2-1; 9 bases fit TRBD2. Germline values: CDR1 SNHLY, CDR2 FYNNEI. With V trimmed by 7 bases and J by 2 bases, 6 bases remained unmatched. The CDR3 consists of 15 residues. The CDR3 loop reads CASNQRLAAYNEQFF. The CDR3 coding sequence is TGTGCCAGCAACCAGCGACTAGCGGCCTACAATGAGCAGTTCTTC.

The chain employs TRBV5-8 and TRBJ1-5; D unresolved. Germline values: CDR1 SGHTS, CDR2 YDEGEE. This CDR3 is built from 14 residues. The germline V and J ends were trimmed by 3 bases and 3 bases, with 10 bases remaining between them. The chain's CDR3 is CASSSALFNQPQHF. CDR3 in DNA: TGTGCCAGCAGCTCTGCGCTCTTCAATCAGCCCCAGCATTTT.

The rearrangement joins TRBV6-1 to TRBJ2-5; the match to TRBD2 covers 14 bases. The CDR3 covers 15 residues. Germline CDR1 is MNHNS and CDR2 is SASEGT. V shed 8 bases, J shed 4 bases, and the junction held 6 bases outside the gene matches. CDR3 DNA: TGTGCCAGCGGCATTGGGACTAGCGGGAGAGAGACCCAGTACTTC. Translating it yields CASGIGTSGRETQYF.

The V gene is TRBV7-3, the J gene TRBJ2-5; D is undetermined. V was pared by 2 bases and J by 4 bases, with 8 bases between. From germline, CDR1 is SGHTA and CDR2 FQGTGA. The CDR3 totals 13 residues. CDR3 DNA sequence: TGTGCCAGCAGCTTAGGTCGCGGAGAGACCCAGTACTTC. This gives the protein CASSLGRGETQYF.